The 26 T cell receptor beta chains presented below share a single source sample, sequenced in a study of CD8 T cells in ankylosing spondylitis. TCRdb re-called the 5' RACE reads with MiXCR, one entry per CDR3 protein. The sample contains some 7,600 distinct CDR3 sequences, over 7.5% of which appear only once. Sample: blood, either unsorted or a sorted T cell fraction (not recorded which). All receptors derive from a male donor with ankylosing spondylitis or in good health (not recorded which).

This clonotype appeared many times. DNA of the CDR3: TGTGCCAGCACCTCGGGGGGGGCGCAGCAGTTCTTC. As protein: CASTSGGAQQFF. This chain uses TRBV9 with TRBJ2-1, with TRBD2 matching 8 bases. With 6 bases clipped from V and 11 bases from J, the junction kept 7 bases outside the gene matches. The CDR3 runs 12 residues. Looked up from germline, CDR1 is SGDLS and CDR2 is YYNGEE.

Relative to its sample, this clonotype is medium-sized. The chain's CDR3 is CASSVGASGRDEQYV. CDR3 DNA sequence: TGTGCCAGCAGCGTAGGGGCTAGCGGGAGAGACGAGCAGTACGTC. The chain joins TRBV9 to TRBJ2-7; 10 bases fit TRBD2. Germline CDR1 SGDLS, CDR2 YYNGEE. This CDR3 is built from 15 residues. With V trimmed by 0 bases and J by 5 bases, 5 bases remained unmatched.

This clonotype was seen only a few times. The rearrangement links TRBV21-1 to TRBJ2-7; the table calls TRBD2, which could not be checked here. TRBV21-1 counts as a pseudogene. The CDR3 has 17 amino acids. The CDR3, as DNA: TGTGCCAGCAGCAAGGTGGGACTAGCGGGGGGAACACACGAGCAGTACGTC. Translated, it gives CASSKVGLAGGTHEQYV.

This clonotype has more than one count but fewer than ten. The chain combines TRBV1 with TRBJ2-7; TRBD2, the table's D call, lacks a check against the DNA. TRBV1 is a pseudogene locus. The CDR3 has 17 amino acids. DNA of the CDR3: TGCACCAGCAGCCAAGATCGGCAGAGCGGGAGGATTTGGGAGCAGTACGTC. Translation gives CTSSQDRQSGRIWEQYV.

V gene TRBV9 combines with J gene TRBJ2-1; 8 bases are a match to TRBD1. The V and J ends lost 3 bases and 4 bases, in that order; junction bases with no gene match: 6. This CDR3 is built from 15 residues. CDR1 SGDLS and CDR2 YYNGEE come from the germline V gene. In DNA form, the CDR3 reads TGTGCCAGCAGCGCCTCCGGGACAGGATACAATGAGCAGTTCTTC. As protein: CASSASGTGYNEQFF.

This clonotype is medium-sized. The chain recombines TRBV9 with TRBJ2-3; D might be TRBD1 or TRBD2, each matching 7 bases. From germline, CDR1 is SGDLS and CDR2 YYNGEE. The CDR3 totals 15 residues. V lost 3 bases and J 3 bases, leaving 14 bases between the germline ends. The CDR3 coding sequence is TGTGCCAGCAGCGAAGGGGGCGGGGGTACAGATACGCAGTATTTT. It specifies CASSEGGGGTDTQYF. The full variable domain, in which reference TRBV9 and TRBJ2-3 provide the parts outside the CDR3, is DSGVTQTPKHLITATGQRVTLRCSPRSGDLSVYWYQQSLDQGLQFLIQYYNGEERAKGNILERFSAQQFPDLHSELNLSSLELGDSALYFCASSEGGGGTDTQYFGPGTRLTVL.

This chain joins TRBV9 and TRBJ2-1; 8 nucleotides line up with TRBD2. Germline V lookup: CDR1 SGDLS, CDR2 YYNGEE. The CDR3 is 14 residues long. After removal of 0 bases from V and 9 bases from J, the junction contained 5 bases not matched to a gene. The CDR3: CASSVVSGGFEQFF. CDR3 nucleotide sequence: TGTGCCAGCAGCGTAGTGTCGGGAGGGTTTGAGCAGTTCTTC.

This clonotype occurred many times. This rearrangement joins TRBV9 to TRBJ2-1; 8 bases line up with TRBD2. From germline, CDR1 is SGDLS and CDR2 YYNGEE. The CDR3 runs 14 residues. The junction had 2 bases not matched to a gene; V was cut back by 0 bases and J by 6 bases. Here the CDR3 reads CASSVVSGSNEQFF. CDR3 bases: TGTGCCAGCAGCGTAGTAAGCGGGAGCAATGAGCAGTTCTTC.

J is TRBJ1-2 and V is TRBV9; perhaps TRBD1 as D (5 bases). Germline CDR1 is SGDLS and CDR2 is YYNGEE. Trimming removed 3 bases from V and 2 bases from J, with 11 bases in between. The CDR3 has 14 residues. The DNA of the CDR3 is TGTGCCAGCAGCGCCGGGACTGGAAACTATGGCTACACCTTC. It codes for CASSAGTGNYGYTF.

The rearrangement joins TRBV9 to TRBJ2-1, with TRBD2 as a possible D gene (6 bases). The CDR3 is made up of 14 amino acids. With 5 bases removed from V and 3 bases from J, the gap between germline ends came to 12 bases. CDR1 SGDLS and CDR2 YYNGEE come from the germline V gene. The DNA for the CDR3 is TGTGCCAGCAGAGGAGGAGGGAACTACAATGAGCAGTTCTTC. It codes for CASRGGGNYNEQFF.

The V call is TRBV9, the J call TRBJ1-5; tentative D call: TRBD1 (6 bases). The CDR3 is 15 amino acids. Germline V gene data show CDR1 as SGDLS and CDR2 as YYNGEE. V lost 3 bases, J lost 4 bases, and 14 bases lay in between. The CDR3 nucleotides are TGTGCCAGCAGCGCCGCAGGGGACGGGAATCAGCCCCAGCATTTT. It is translated as CASSAAGDGNQPQHF.

Judged by abundance, this clonotype is medium-sized. The chain couples TRBV9 to TRBJ2-1; D is unclear. This CDR3 has 13 amino acids. CDR1 and CDR2 from the germline V gene are SGDLS and YYNGEE. V gave up 3 bases and J gave up 10 bases, with 14 bases separating them. The CDR3 sequence: CASSGSGEGEQFF. The CDR3 DNA reads TGTGCCAGCAGCGGATCCGGAGAAGGGGAGCAGTTCTTC.

This clonotype qualifies as medium-sized. The chain uses TRBV9 and TRBJ2-3; D possibly corresponds to TRBD2 (5 bases). This CDR3 contains 16 residues. Trimming shortened V by 4 bases and J by 0 bases, and 15 bases separated the two germline ends. Germline V gene sequence: CDR1 SGDLS, CDR2 YYNGEE. The CDR3: CASSFRRDTSTDTQYF. CDR3 nucleotide sequence: TGTGCCAGCAGCTTCAGACGGGATACTAGCACAGATACGCAGTATTTT.

This clonotype was recorded a few times. The chain carries TRBV9 and TRBJ2-1, with TRBD1 matching over 7 bases. Germline CDR1 reads SGDLS; CDR2 reads YYNGEE. The CDR3 is 14 amino acids. V gave up 4 bases and J gave up 5 bases; unmatched junction bases: 6. CDR3 protein: CASSKDRLNNEQFF. CDR3 DNA: TGTGCCAGCAGCAAGGACAGGCTAAACAATGAGCAGTTCTTC.

Comment on this clonotype: Relative to the germline gene, one junction end is altered; a read error may explain this. V usage is TRBV9 and J usage is TRBJ2-3; 7 bases match TRBD2. CDR1 is SGDLS and CDR2 is YYNGEE in the germline V gene. This CDR3 has 15 residues. The DNA of the CDR3 is TGTGCCAGCAGCGTAGCTGGAGCGGGGAATGATATGCAGTATTTT. It encodes CASSVAGAGNDMQYF.

For this clonotype: Relative to the germline gene, one junction end is altered; a read error may explain this. This chain uses TRBV9 with TRBJ2-1, with 7 bases aligning to TRBD2. Germline-derived CDR1 and CDR2 are SGDLS and YYNGEE. The CDR3 is 13 residues long. The CDR3 nucleotides are TGTGCCAGCAGCGTAGTAGCGGGCCATGAGAAGTTCTTC. Its protein product is CASSVVAGHEKFF.

The sample holds many counts of this clonotype. The gene calls are TRBV9 and TRBJ2-2, with 9 bases that match TRBD2. The junction had 11 bases not matched to a gene; V was cut back by 9 bases and J by 2 bases. CDR1 is SGDLS and CDR2 is YYNGEE in the germline V gene. This CDR3 region has 16 residues. The CDR3 sequence is CATSTSGGFNTGELFF. The DNA of the CDR3 is TGTGCCACAAGCACCAGCGGGGGGTTCAACACCGGGGAGCTGTTTTTT.

The sample holds a few counts of this clonotype. This rearrangement joins TRBV9 to TRBJ2-7; 9 bases line up with TRBD2. The CDR3 is 13 residues long. Germline loops: CDR1 SGDLS, CDR2 YYNGEE. The V gene end was trimmed by 0 bases and the J gene end by 5 bases; junction bases not matched to a gene: 0. In DNA, the CDR3 is TGTGCCAGCAGCGTAGGGACTAGCGACGAGCAGTACGTC. Its protein is CASSVGTSDEQYV.

This clonotype is medium-sized. The genes are TRBV9 and TRBJ2-1; D not resolved. In germline, CDR1 is SGDLS, CDR2 YYNGEE. Trimming took 0 bases from V and 5 from J, leaving 9 bases between them. This CDR3 is built from 14 residues. In DNA form, the CDR3 reads TGTGCCAGCAGCGTAGAGGGCGCCGACAATGAGCAGTTCTTC. Translated: CASSVEGADNEQFF.

In this sample, this clonotype is medium-sized. V gene TRBV9 combines with J gene TRBJ2-5; TRBD1 aligns across 8 bases. From germline, CDR1 is SGDLS and CDR2 YYNGEE. The V gene end was trimmed by 4 bases and the J gene end by 2 bases; junction bases not matched to a gene: 13. This CDR3 spans 17 amino acids. In DNA form, the CDR3 reads TGTGCCAGCAGCCTAAACGATGCGGGGACAGGACAAGAGACCCAGTACTTC. Protein product: CASSLNDAGTGQETQYF.

This clonotype is termed medium-sized. The chain couples TRBV9 to TRBJ2-1; no reliable D call. This CDR3 comprises 10 residues. Trimming took off 3 bases at V and 6 bases at J, with 1 base between the two ends. CDR1 SGDLS and CDR2 YYNGEE come from the germline V gene. The CDR3 region has the DNA TGTGCCAGCAGCGGCAATGAGCAGTTCTTC. Translated, it gives CASSGNEQFF.

This clonotype is categorized as medium-sized. V and J are TRBV9 and TRBJ2-5; TRBD2 might be the D (5 bases). The CDR3 runs to 13 residues. CDR1 is SGDLS and CDR2 is YYNGEE in the germline V gene. The germline V and J ends were trimmed by 4 bases and 5 bases, with 12 bases remaining between them. As DNA, the CDR3 is TGTGCCAGCAGCACAGCACAGCGGGAGACCCAGTACTTC. Protein: CASSTAQRETQYF.

V and J are TRBV4-1 and TRBJ2-7; the D call may be TRBD1 or TRBD2 (5 bases each). Trimming stripped 0 bases from V and 6 bases from J, with 12 bases between. Germline V gene sequence: CDR1 MGHRA, CDR2 YSYEKL. This CDR3 spans 14 amino acids. CDR3 bases: TGCGCCAGCAGCCAAGAGGGGGTAGTACGCGAGCAGTACGTC. It is translated as CASSQEGVVREQYV.

Sample share makes this clonotype medium-sized (0.01 to 0.1%). J is TRBJ2-1 and V is TRBV9; D gene uncertain. This CDR3 has 15 residues. With 0 bases removed from V and 0 bases from J, the gap between germline ends came to 7 bases. CDR1 is SGDLS, CDR2 YYNGEE, per germline. The CDR3: CASSVADGSYNEQFF. CDR3 DNA: TGTGCCAGCAGCGTAGCTGACGGCTCCTACAATGAGCAGTTCTTC. Full variable domain (remainder filled in from reference TRBV9 and TRBJ2-1): DSGVTQTPKHLITATGQRVTLRCSPRSGDLSVYWYQQSLDQGLQFLIQYYNGEERAKGNILERFSAQQFPDLHSELNLSSLELGDSALYFCASSVADGSYNEQFFGPGTRLTVL.

The chain combines TRBV9 with TRBJ2-3; D is possibly TRBD2 (6 bases). The V gene's germline CDR1 is SGDLS and CDR2 YYNGEE. The CDR3 spans 14 residues. The ends were cut back, 6 bases at V and 2 bases at J, with 13 bases in the middle. Here the CDR3 DNA reads TGTGCCAGCACGCGGGACGGAGACACAGATACGCAGTATTTT. Its protein is CASTRDGDTDTQYF. Based on the CDR3 plus reference TRBV9 and TRBJ2-3, the full variable domain is DSGVTQTPKHLITATGQRVTLRCSPRSGDLSVYWYQQSLDQGLQFLIQYYNGEERAKGNILERFSAQQFPDLHSELNLSSLELGDSALYFCASTRDGDTDTQYFGPGTRLTVL.

By share of the sample, this clonotype is medium-sized. The genes are TRBV9 and TRBJ2-2, with unresolved D. The length of the CDR3 is 13 residues. Germline V CDR1 and CDR2: SGDLS, YYNGEE. The V end was cut by 0 bases, the J end by 7 bases, with 7 bases between. The CDR3: CASSVVMGGELFF. The DNA for the CDR3 is TGTGCCAGCAGCGTAGTAATGGGCGGGGAGCTGTTTTTT. The full variable domain, completed using reference TRBV9 and TRBJ2-2, is DSGVTQTPKHLITATGQRVTLRCSPRSGDLSVYWYQQSLDQGLQFLIQYYNGEERAKGNILERFSAQQFPDLHSELNLSSLELGDSALYFCASSVVMGGELFFGEGSRLTVL.